The TCR beta chain under discussion was sequenced for a study of blood T cell repertoires in COVID-19. Study-level information: COVID-19 samples from acute and convalescent phases originated in the United States, Italy and Spain. The analysed material was cDNA or gDNA that came from T cells, B-cell-depleted T cells, or PBMCs.

Authors' analysis steps: Reference gene primer amplification yielded estimated nucleated cell counts. Generated by immunoSEQ multiplex PCR, the TCRdb table keeps only in-frame clones and is missing some. From that table come the V and J calls and clone size; the DNA was used to work out D and trimming. Of some 400,000 clones in the sample, just under 90% are singletons; the top ten hold 1.7%. This CDR3 spans 13 amino acids. Germline V gene data show CDR1 as SGHNT and CDR2 as YYREEE (reference sequence). V lost 0 bases and J lost 8, with 11 bases in between. The source is a woman aged 25 to 39 who had recovered from COVID-19. Sequencing was carried out using PBMCs or T cells enriched from blood (not recorded which). This chain joins TRBV5-4 and TRBJ1-2; no clear D. CDR3: CASSLAAVLGYTF. The CDR3 nucleotides read TGTGCCAGCAGCTTGGCCGCGGTGCTCGGCTACACCTTC.